The 9 T cell receptor beta chains presented below share a single source sample, sequenced in a study of T cells in women clearing cervical HPV infection. Profiled with immunoSEQ multiplex PCR; TCRdb holds only in-frame clones, not every one. Its listing shows roughly 30,000 clones. The source material was blood buffy coat. Receptor source: a woman aged 18-70 years with a cervical HPV16 infection that either progressed to CIN3+ or cleared (not recorded which).

Comments on this clone: Sequencing ends 3 residues short of the CDR3 end; the germline J gene provides the rest. V usage is TRBV29-1 and J usage is TRBJ2-2; no reliable D call. V lost 4 bases to trimming and J lost 3 bases, with 3 bases between them. This CDR3 has 11 amino acids. Germline CDR1 is SQVTM and CDR2 is ANQGSEA. The CDR3 bases that were read are TGCAGCGTTGTCGACACCGGGGAG. It yields the protein CSVVDTGE. The whole CDR3 is CSVVDTGELFF.

Of note for this clone: Sequencing ends 3 residues short of the CDR3 end; the germline J gene provides the rest. The V gene is TRBV19, the J gene TRBJ2-2; 9 bases are a match to TRBD2. CDR3 length equals 14 residues. Germline V gene lookup returns CDR1 LNHDA and CDR2 SQIVND (reference sequence). The sequenced part of the CDR3 DNA is TGTGCCAGTAGTCCCGCGGGGGGGCACGATCGG. Its protein is CASSPAGGHDR. The entire CDR3 is CASSPAGGHDRLFF.

About this clone: The CDR3 end is not reached by the read, which stops 3 residues before it; the germline J gene fills it in. The rearrangement links TRBV14 to TRBJ2-7, with 8 positions matching TRBD2. The CDR3 runs 15 residues. The V gene end was trimmed by 1 base and the J gene end by 4 bases; junction bases not matched to a gene: 6. Germline V lookup: CDR1 SGHDN, CDR2 FVKESK. This chain's CDR3 is CASSQVAGGGYEQYF. The CDR3 bases that were read are TGTGCCAGCAGCCAAGTTGCGGGCGGGGGGTACGAG. Together with reference TRBV14 and TRBJ2-7, the CDR3 gives the full variable domain: EAGVTQFPSHSVIEKGQTVTLRCDPISGHDNLYWYRRVMGKEIKFLLHFVKESKQDESGMPNNRFLAERTGGTYSTLKVQPAELEDSGVYFCASSQVAGGGYEQYFGPGTRLTVT.

Comments on this clone: With the read ending 3 residues before the CDR3 end, the germline J gene is used to fill in that end. The chain carries TRBV5-1 and TRBJ1-4; TRBD1 aligns across 11 bases. The CDR3 length is 16 residues. Trimming at V came to 3 bases and at J to 7 bases, leaving 8 bases not matched to a gene. Germline V CDR1 and CDR2: SGHRS, YFSETQ. The DNA read from the CDR3 is TGCGCCAGCAGCTACGGACAGGGGGCGCGCAGTGAAAAA. Translating it yields CASSYGQGARSEK. The full CDR3 is CASSYGQGARSEKLFF.

As to this clone: Read coverage stops 3 residues before the CDR3 terminus; the germline J gene supplies the remainder. This rearrangement joins TRBV19 to TRBJ2-3, with 8 bases lining up with TRBD1. This CDR3 is built from 14 residues. The V gene's germline CDR1 is LNHDA and CDR2 SQIVND (reference sequence). The CDR3 bases that were read are TGTGCCAGTAGAAGGACAGGGAACAATCAGCCG. It specifies CASRRTGNNQP. In full, the CDR3 is CASRRTGNNQPQYF.

Remarks on this clone: The read is 3 residues too short to cover the CDR3 end, so that end is filled in from the germline J gene. The chain joins TRBV6-1 to TRBJ1-5; possible D gene TRBD1, 5 bases. Germline V gene sequence: CDR1 MNHNS, CDR2 SASEGT. The CDR3 has 15 amino acids. Trimming removed 4 bases from V and 6 bases from J, with 16 bases in between. The sequenced part of the CDR3 DNA is TGTGCCAGCAGTGTCGGGCAGGGAGTAAGTCAGCCC. Translation: CASSVGQGVSQP. The full CDR3 reads CASSVGQGVSQPQHF.

For this clone: The read halts 3 residues ahead of the CDR3 end, with the missing end drawn from the germline J gene. This CDR3 is also generated by other DNA sequences in the sample. J is TRBJ1-5 and V is TRBV20-1; 10 bases line up with TRBD1. Germline trimming cut 6 bases from V and 2 bases from J; bases unmatched to any gene: 4. The CDR3 sequence is 14 residues long. CDR1 and CDR2 (germline): DFQATT, SNEGSKA (reference sequence). The CDR3 protein is CSARDRGGNQPQHF. The part of the CDR3 DNA that was read is TGCAGTGCCAGGGACAGGGGAGGCAATCAGCCC.

About this clone: The read ends 3 residues before the CDR3 terminus; that terminus is restored from the germline J gene. The chain has TRBV20-1 and TRBJ1-2, with unresolved D. The V end lost 5 bases, the J end lost 4 bases, and 11 bases lay between the germline ends. The CDR3 length is 12 residues. Germline CDR1 is DFQATT and CDR2 is SNEGSKA (reference sequence). CDR3 DNA (partial): TGCAGTGCTCGGAGCCGGGTCTATGGC. Its protein is CSARSRVYG. The CDR3 in full is CSARSRVYGYTF.

Notes on this clone: The read terminates 3 residues before the CDR3 end, so the remaining end is supplied by the germline J gene. This rearrangement joins TRBV19 to TRBJ2-7, with D possibly being TRBD2 (6 bases). The CDR3 runs 15 residues. The germline V and J ends were trimmed by 4 bases and 2 bases, with 15 bases remaining between them. Germline V gives CDR1 LNHDA, CDR2 SQIVND (reference sequence). The CDR3 sequence: CASSSLSGRTYEQYF. The covered CDR3 bases are TGTGCCAGTAGTAGCTTGTCGGGGAGGACCTACGAG.